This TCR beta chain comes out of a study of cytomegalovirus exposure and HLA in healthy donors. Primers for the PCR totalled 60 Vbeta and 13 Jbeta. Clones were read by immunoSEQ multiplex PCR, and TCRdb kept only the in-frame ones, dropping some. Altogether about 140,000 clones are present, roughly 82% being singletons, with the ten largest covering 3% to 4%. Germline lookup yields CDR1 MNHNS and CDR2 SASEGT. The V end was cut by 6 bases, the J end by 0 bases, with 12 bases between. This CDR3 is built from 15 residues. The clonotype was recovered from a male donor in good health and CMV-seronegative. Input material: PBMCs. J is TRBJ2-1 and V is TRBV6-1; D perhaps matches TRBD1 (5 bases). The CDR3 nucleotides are TGTGCCAGCAGGGTACAGGCTAGCTCCTACAATGAGCAGTTCTTC. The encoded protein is CASRVQASSYNEQFF.